Listed below are T cell receptor beta chains from one sample, sequenced in a study of T cell repertoires in cytomegalovirus infection. TCRdb re-called the reads with MiXCR, one entry per CDR3 protein. The sample carries under 450,000 distinct CDR3 sequences, just under 35% recorded once. These receptors' antigens are unknown. The sequencing used cultured PBMCs, collected from culture after CMV antigen stimulation. Every receptor here comes from a human donor in good health (CMV status not recorded). Some clones in this sample may be carry-over from other donors' samples. The CDR3 runs from the conserved cysteine through the conserved F or W. A D gene is named only where the DNA matches it firmly. Clone size is given for some rows only: seen once, a few or many times, or a class if the clone is expanded.

abundance	v_gene	d_gene	j_gene	CDR3nt	CDR3aa
-	TRBV6-2/TRBV6-3	TRBD2	TRBJ2-1	TGTGCCAGCACCACCCGCGGGCGGGAGTATTACAATGAGCAGTTCTTC	CASTTRGREYYNEQFF
-	TRBV29-1	TRBD1	TRBJ1-2	TGCAGCGTTGAAAAGACAGGGATCTATGGCTACACCTTC	CSVEKTGIYGYTF
-	TRBV11-2	-	TRBJ2-3	TGTGCCAGCAGCTTGGATCTGGGGGGCTTTGATACGCAGTATTTT	CASSLDLGGFDTQYF
-	TRBV5-4	TRBD2	TRBJ2-5	TGTGCCAGCAGTGGGGCGGGAGCAGAGACCCAGTACTTC	CASSGAGAETQYF
few	TRBV5-1	-	TRBJ1-1	TGCGCCAGCAGCTGGGGCGGGGGGGACCCTGAAGCTTTCTTT	CASSWGGGDPEAFF
-	TRBV7-2	-	TRBJ1-1	TGTGCCAGCAGCTTACAGGGGCTGTACTTGGACACTGAAGCTTTCTTT	CASSLQGLYLDTEAFF
few	TRBV10-2	TRBD2	TRBJ2-7	TGCGCCAGCCACTCCGGGACTAGCGGGAGTGACGAGCAGTACTTC	CASHSGTSGSDEQYF
-	TRBV20-1	-	TRBJ1-5	TGCAGTGCCCACATGAACAATCAGCCCCAGCATTTT	CSAHMNNQPQHF
few	TRBV7-3	-	TRBJ1-1	TGTGCCAGCAGCCGACAGACAGGCCGCCCTCTCAGCATGAACACTGAAGCTTTCTTT	CASSRQTGRPLSMNTEAFF
few	TRBV7-2	-	TRBJ2-1	TGTGCCAGCAGTTTCGGCCGGGTCCAGGGCTCCTACAATGAGCAGTTCTTC	CASSFGRVQGSYNEQFF
many	TRBV29-1	TRBD1	TRBJ1-2	TGCAGCGTCGCCCTGGGACAGAACTATGGCTACACCTTC	CSVALGQNYGYTF
-	TRBV7-6	-	TRBJ2-5	TGTGCCAGCAGCTTTTTAGACCATTACCAAGAGACCCAGTACTTC	CASSFLDHYQETQYF
-	TRBV20-1	TRBD2	TRBJ2-2	TGCAGTGCTAGTATTCTAGCGGGAAGCGGGGAGCTGTTTTTT	CSASILAGSGELFF
-	TRBV5-5	TRBD1	TRBJ2-5	TGTGCCAGCAGCTGGGACAGCCTAGAGACCCAGTACTTC	CASSWDSLETQYF
many	TRBV7-2	-	TRBJ2-2	TGTGCCAGCAGCAACCAGGGAGCCGGGGAGCTGTTTTTT	CASSNQGAGELFF
-	TRBV12-3/TRBV12-4	-	TRBJ2-2	TGTGCCAGCAGTCAAGGGACAATCACCGGGGAGCTGTTTTTT	CASSQGTITGELFF
few	TRBV7-3	-	TRBJ2-3	TGTGCCAGCAGCTTAAATTTAGGGAATACGCAGTATTTT	CASSLNLGNTQYF
-	TRBV5-3	-	TRBJ1-1	TGTGCCAGCAGCGCGCCCCGGGGAGGCGACACTGAAGCTTTCTTT	CASSAPRGGDTEAFF
-	TRBV7-8	TRBD1	TRBJ2-4	TGTGCCAGCCACCCGGGGACAGGGATGGACATTCAGTACTTC	CASHPGTGMDIQYF
few	TRBV7-3	-	TRBJ2-1	TGTGCCAGCAGCTCCCCTAGGGGGAGGGCCAACAATGAGCAGTTCTTC	CASSSPRGRANNEQFF
many	TRBV7-2	-	TRBJ2-1	TGTGCCAGCAGCCCCGGACAGGGAGGGTCGAATGAGCAGTTCTTC	CASSPGQGGSNEQFF
-	TRBV7-2	-	TRBJ1-1	TGTGCCAGCAGCTTAGTAAGGCAAACTGAAGCTTTCTTT	CASSLVRQTEAFF
-	TRBV10-3	-	TRBJ1-1	TGTGCCATCAGTGGGAGTAGGGGCATGAACACTGAAGCTTTCTTT	CAISGSRGMNTEAFF
few	TRBV19	-	TRBJ1-5	TGTGCCAGTAGTATTGTGGTAGAAAATCAGCCCCAGCATTTT	CASSIVVENQPQHF
-	TRBV6-5	-	TRBJ2-3	TGTGCCAGCAGTTACGCCCATCAGGATACGCAGTATTTT	CASSYAHQDTQYF
-	TRBV7-9	-	TRBJ2-3	TGTGCCAGCAGTCTGGGTTCCGGGGATACGCAGTATTTT	CASSLGSGDTQYF
-	TRBV19	TRBD2	TRBJ2-3	TGTGCCAGTAGTCCAGCGGGAGTCGGCACGCAGTATTTT	CASSPAGVGTQYF
-	TRBV7-2	-	TRBJ1-6	TGTGCCAGCAGCCCGGGGGGGGGGGAGGGGCCCCTCCACTTT	CASSPGGGEGPLHF
few	TRBV12-5	-	TRBJ1-2	TGTGCTAGTGGTTTGATACAACTGGGACGGAAACTCTATGGCTACACCTTC	CASGLIQLGRKLYGYTF
few	TRBV4-3	-	TRBJ1-4	TGCGCCAGCAGTCCGTCCGGAGCAACTAATGAAAAACTGTTTTTT	CASSPSGATNEKLFF
many	TRBV7-8	-	TRBJ2-3	TGTGCCAGCAGCGTCACAGGTGCGGCCACAGATACGCAGTATTTT	CASSVTGAATDTQYF
few	TRBV7-9	-	TRBJ1-5	TGTGCCAGCAGCTTTAGTGGTTTTGGTCAGCCCCAGCATTTT	CASSFSGFGQPQHF
many	TRBV6-1	-	TRBJ1-6	TGTGCCAGCAGCCGTATCAAGGCTACGACAGGAAGCTCCTATAATTCACCCCTCCACTTT	CASSRIKATTGSSYNSPLHF
few	TRBV19	-	TRBJ2-3	TGTGCCAGTACTAGCGATAGCACAGATACGCAGTATTTT	CASTSDSTDTQYF
-	TRBV6-2/TRBV6-3	TRBD2	TRBJ2-3	TGTGCCAGCAGAATGCGGGAGGGCTCATATATGCAGTATTTT	CASRMREGSYMQYF
-	TRBV12-3/TRBV12-4	TRBD2	TRBJ2-1	TGTGCCAGCGGTCCTCCTAGCGGGGCCTACAATGAGCAGTTCTTC	CASGPPSGAYNEQFF
-	TRBV5-1	-	TRBJ2-3	TGCGCCAGCAGACAAGGGACGGCTAGCACAGATACGCAGTATTTT	CASRQGTASTDTQYF
few	TRBV4-1	TRBD2	TRBJ2-3	TGCGCCAGCAGGGGACTAGCGGGAGGCCTAAGCACAGATACGCAGTATTTT	CASRGLAGGLSTDTQYF
-	TRBV6-2/TRBV6-3	TRBD1	TRBJ2-5	TGTGCCAGCAGTCCTGACAGGGAAGAGACCCAGTACTTC	CASSPDREETQYF
few	TRBV2	TRBD2	TRBJ2-1	TGTGCCACCGCTAGGACTAGCTCCTACAATGAGCAGTTCTTC	CATARTSSYNEQFF
-	TRBV10-3	-	TRBJ1-6	TGTGCCATCAGTGAAACAGCTCCAGGTTCACCCCTCCACTTT	CAISETAPGSPLHF
few	TRBV7-8	-	TRBJ2-1	TGTGCCAGCAGCTTAGAATTGTGGGAGCGATACAATGAGCAGTTCTTC	CASSLELWERYNEQFF
few	TRBV11-2	-	TRBJ2-2	TGTGCCAGCAGCTTTAACACCGGGGAGCTGTTTTTT	CASSFNTGELFF
many	TRBV7-2	TRBD1	TRBJ1-1	TGTGCCAGCAGCTCCCGACAGGGGGCTGAAGCTTTCTTT	CASSSRQGAEAFF
-	TRBV28	-	TRBJ2-3	TGTGCCACCGGGAGTAGCACAGATACGCAGTATTTT	CATGSSTDTQYF
-	TRBV7-2	-	TRBJ1-1	TGTGCCAGCAGCGACGACCTGTACAGGGCCACTGAAGCTTTCTTT	CASSDDLYRATEAFF
many	TRBV12-3/TRBV12-4	-	TRBJ2-5	TGTGCCAGCAGTTGGGGGGGCAGCTGGCAAGAGACCCAGTACTTC	CASSWGGSWQETQYF
-	TRBV3-1	-	TRBJ1-2	TGTGCCAGCAGCCAGGGGACACGGGGTTCGAGCTACACCTTC	CASSQGTRGSSYTF
-	TRBV20-1	TRBD2	TRBJ2-1	TGCAGTGCTAGCCCTGGACTAGCGGGAGTCGATGAGCAGTTCTTC	CSASPGLAGVDEQFF
few	TRBV12-3/TRBV12-4	-	TRBJ1-6	TGTGCCAGCAGTCCGGGATCTGTTAATTCACCCCTCCACTTT	CASSPGSVNSPLHF
many	TRBV19	-	TRBJ1-1	TGTGCCAGTAGTTTCGGGGGATGGAACACTGAAGCTTTCTTT	CASSFGGWNTEAFF